Listed here are 15 T cell receptor beta chains from one sample, sequenced in a study of blood T cell repertoires in COVID-19. Clones were sequenced by immunoSEQ multiplex PCR, and TCRdb holds only the in-frame ones, with some missing. The sample lists about 68,000 clones; 70% to 90% were seen once. Sequencing was done on a sample of peripheral blood. These receptors originate from a woman in her forties or fifties with COVID-19, enrolled during active disease.

This clone was counted only a few times. V and J are TRBV27 and TRBJ2-7, with D perhaps matching TRBD2 (6 bases). The CDR3 sequence is 13 residues long. Between the trimmed V and J ends, which lost 6 bases and 4 bases, there was a span of 13 bases. From germline, CDR1 is MNHEY and CDR2 SMNVEV (reference sequence). This CDR3 is CASSRVAAYEQYF. CDR3 DNA: TGTGCCAGCAGCCGGGTAGCGGCATACGAGCAGTACTTC.

The chain joins TRBV10-3 to TRBJ1-1; a weak D match, TRBD1 (6 bases). Trimming stripped 8 bases from V and 1 base from J, with 11 bases between. The CDR3 covers 13 residues. Germline lookup yields CDR1 ENHRY and CDR2 SYGVKD. This chain's CDR3 is CAIQGGSNTEAFF. For the CDR3, the DNA is TGTGCCATCCAAGGGGGTTCGAACACTGAAGCTTTCTTT.

The V call is TRBV28, the J call TRBJ1-6; perhaps TRBD1 as D (5 bases). The V gene's germline CDR1 is MDHEN and CDR2 SYDVKM. V lost 6 bases and J lost 7, with 22 bases in between. The CDR3 runs 17 residues. The CDR3 nucleotides read TGTGCCAGCAGCTCGGGAGGCAGGGAGGGAAGAAATTCACCCCTCCACTTT. It codes for CASSSGGREGRNSPLHF.

The V call is TRBV28, the J call TRBJ2-6, with TRBD2 as a possible D gene (6 bases). CDR3 length: 17 residues. Germline CDR1 is MDHEN and CDR2 is SYDVKM. V was trimmed by 7 bases and J by 0 bases, leaving 16 bases between them. This chain's CDR3 is CASTFSGLGSGANVLTF. The CDR3 DNA is TGTGCCAGCACCTTTAGCGGCTTGGGCTCTGGGGCCAACGTCCTGACTTTC.

This rearrangement joins TRBV2 to TRBJ2-5, with 7 bases fitting TRBD1. The CDR3 extends over 12 amino acids. Germline CDR1 and CDR2: SNHLY and FYNNEI. Trimming at V came to 6 bases and at J to 5 bases, leaving 3 bases not matched to a gene. This CDR3 is CASRTTGETQYF. CDR3 sequence (DNA): TGTGCCAGCAGGACGACAGGGGAGACCCAGTACTTC.

CDR3 in amino acids: CASSVTAYEQYF. The CDR3, as DNA: TGTGCCAGCAGTGTGACAGCCTACGAGCAGTACTTC. The V call is TRBV6-2 or TRBV6-3, the J call TRBJ2-7, with D possibly being TRBD1 (5 bases). Trimming stripped 5 bases from V and 2 bases from J, with 7 bases between. In germline, CDR1 is MNHEY, CDR2 SVGEGT. This CDR3 comprises 12 residues.

The chain couples TRBV6-2 or TRBV6-3 to TRBJ2-1, with 7 bases matching TRBD2. CDR3 size: 15 residues. Germline CDR1 is MNHEY and CDR2 is SVGEGT. The V and J ends lost 2 bases and 6 bases, in that order; junction bases with no gene match: 7. The CDR3 reads CASSYGRGIVNEQFF. CDR3 sequence (DNA): TGTGCCAGCAGTTACGGGCGGGGGATCGTCAATGAGCAGTTCTTC.

By share of the sample, this clone is medium-sized. The rearrangement links TRBV6-5 to TRBJ1-2; D not certain. The CDR3 consists of 14 residues. V was pared by 7 bases and J by 4 bases, with 16 bases between. Germline V gives CDR1 MNHEY, CDR2 SVGAGI. The CDR3 spells CASTTTGSLYGYTF. CDR3 nucleotides: TGTGCCAGCACCACAACTGGGAGCCTCTATGGCTACACCTTC.

V usage is TRBV5-1 and J usage is TRBJ2-3, with 9 bases that match TRBD2. This CDR3 has 17 residues. Germline loops: CDR1 SGHRS, CDR2 YFSETQ. V shed 2 bases and J 4 bases; nucleotides not matched to a gene: 11. This CDR3 reads CASSLLGVAGVSDTQYF. CDR3 in DNA: TGCGCCAGCAGCTTACTAGGGGTAGCGGGAGTGTCAGATACGCAGTATTTT.

CDR3 protein: CASSQGNTGAYGYTF. The CDR3 DNA sequence: TGTGCCAGCAGCCAAGGGAACACAGGGGCCTATGGCTACACCTTC. The V gene is TRBV3-1 (or the pseudogene TRBV3-2), the J gene TRBJ1-2; TRBD1 agrees at 7 bases. Germline trimming cut 1 base from V and 4 bases from J; bases unmatched to any gene: 6. The CDR3 is 15 residues long. From germline, CDR1 is LGHDT and CDR2 YNNKEL (reference sequence).

The rearrangement links TRBV6-5 to TRBJ2-7; 10 bases agree with TRBD2. This CDR3 has 15 amino acids. Looked up from germline, CDR1 is MNHEY and CDR2 is SVGAGI. Trimming took 6 bases from V and 2 from J; bases not matched to a gene: 7. This chain's CDR3 is CASRSQTSGPYEQYF. CDR3 DNA: TGTGCCAGCAGATCTCAGACTAGCGGGCCCTACGAGCAGTACTTC.

The V gene is TRBV28, the J gene TRBJ2-7; 7 bases map to TRBD1. CDR3 length equals 15 residues. Germline CDR1 MDHEN, CDR2 SYDVKM. Trimming took 6 bases from V and 0 from J; bases not matched to a gene: 8. CDR3 sequence: CASSPGTVSSYEQYF. Here the CDR3 DNA reads TGTGCCAGCAGCCCCGGGACAGTCAGCTCCTACGAGCAGTACTTC.

The chain uses TRBV5-1 and TRBJ2-3; 11 positions match TRBD1. The CDR3 length is 14 residues. Germline lookup yields CDR1 SGHRS and CDR2 YFSETQ. Trimming removed 4 bases from V and 5 bases from J; junction bases left unmatched: 3. The CDR3 coding sequence is TGCGCCAGCAGCCGGGACAGGGGGGGAGATACGCAGTATTTT. Translated: CASSRDRGGDTQYF.

The chain links TRBV6-6 to TRBJ2-1; 8 bases are shared with TRBD2. The CDR3 contains 15 residues. The ends lost 7 bases at V and 2 bases at J; junction bases unmatched: 7. Germline assignment: CDR1 MNHNY and CDR2 SVGAGI (reference sequence). CDR3 sequence: CASTPRTSPYNEQFF. In nucleotides, the CDR3 is TGTGCCAGCACCCCTCGGACTAGCCCCTACAATGAGCAGTTCTTC.

The V gene is TRBV30, the J gene TRBJ1-3; 10 bases are shared with TRBD1. After removal of 5 bases from V and 5 bases from J, the junction contained 9 bases not matched to a gene. Germline CDR1 and CDR2: GTSNPN and SVGIG (reference sequence). CDR3 length equals 15 residues. The CDR3 reads CAWFRDRGRRNTIYF. CDR3 DNA sequence: TGTGCCTGGTTCCGGGACAGGGGACGGAGAAACACCATATATTTT.